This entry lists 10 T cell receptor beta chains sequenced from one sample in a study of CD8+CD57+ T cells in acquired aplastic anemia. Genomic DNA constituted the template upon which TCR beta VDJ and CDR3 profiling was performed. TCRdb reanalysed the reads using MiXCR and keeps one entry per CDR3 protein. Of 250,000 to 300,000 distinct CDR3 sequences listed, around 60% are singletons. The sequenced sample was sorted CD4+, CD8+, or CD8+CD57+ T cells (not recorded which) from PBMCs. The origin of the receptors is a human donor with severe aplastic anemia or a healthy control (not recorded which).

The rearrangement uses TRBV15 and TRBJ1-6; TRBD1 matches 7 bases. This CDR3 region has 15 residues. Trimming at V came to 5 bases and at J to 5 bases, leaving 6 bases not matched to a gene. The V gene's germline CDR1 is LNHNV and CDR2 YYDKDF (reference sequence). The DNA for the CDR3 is TGTGCCACCAGCTCCCGGACAGGAAATAATTCACCCCTCCACTTT. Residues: CATSSRTGNNSPLHF.

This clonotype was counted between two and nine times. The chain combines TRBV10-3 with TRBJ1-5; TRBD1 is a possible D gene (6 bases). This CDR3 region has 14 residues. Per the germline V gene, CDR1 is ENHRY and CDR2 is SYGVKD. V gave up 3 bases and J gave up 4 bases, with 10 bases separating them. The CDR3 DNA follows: TGTGCCATCAGTGAAGGACAGAGTAATCAGCCCCAGCATTTT. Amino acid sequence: CAISEGQSNQPQHF.

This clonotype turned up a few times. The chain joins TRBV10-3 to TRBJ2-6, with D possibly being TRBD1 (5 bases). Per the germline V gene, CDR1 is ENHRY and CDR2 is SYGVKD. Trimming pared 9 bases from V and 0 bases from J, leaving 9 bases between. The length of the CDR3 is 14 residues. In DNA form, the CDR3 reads TGTGCCATAAGGCAGGGCTCTGGGGCCAACGTCCTGACTTTC. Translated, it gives CAIRQGSGANVLTF.

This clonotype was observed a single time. The CDR3 spells CASSVGLGGATNEKLFF. DNA of the CDR3: TGTGCCAGCAGCGTAGGATTAGGGGGTGCAACTAATGAAAAACTGTTTTTT. The chain combines TRBV9 with TRBJ1-4, with a weak D call TRBD1 (6 bases). Trimming shortened V by 0 bases and J by 0 bases, and 12 bases separated the two germline ends. This CDR3 comprises 17 residues. Germline CDR1 is SGDLS and CDR2 is YYNGEE.

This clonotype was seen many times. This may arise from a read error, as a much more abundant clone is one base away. The CDR3 spells CATSDSFRGTGELFF. The CDR3 DNA sequence: TGTGCCACCAGTGATTCTTTCAGAGGCACCGGGGAGCTGTTTTTT. The V and J genes are TRBV24-1 and TRBJ2-2; no definite D call. Trimming left V 2 bases short and J 4 bases short, with 10 bases between. The CDR3 has 15 amino acids. In germline, CDR1 is KGHDR, CDR2 SFDVKD.

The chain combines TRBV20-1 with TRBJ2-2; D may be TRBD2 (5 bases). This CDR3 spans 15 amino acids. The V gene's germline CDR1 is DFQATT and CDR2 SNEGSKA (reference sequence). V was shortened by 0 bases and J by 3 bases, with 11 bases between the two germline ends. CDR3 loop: CSARDSGDYTGELFF. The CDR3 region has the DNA TGCAGTGCTAGAGACAGCGGTGACTACACCGGGGAGCTGTTTTTT.

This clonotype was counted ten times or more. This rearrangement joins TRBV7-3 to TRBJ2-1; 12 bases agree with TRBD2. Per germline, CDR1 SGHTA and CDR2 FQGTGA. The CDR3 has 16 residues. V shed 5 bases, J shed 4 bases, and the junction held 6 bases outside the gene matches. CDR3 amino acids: CASSPTGTSGYNEQFF. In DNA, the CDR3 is TGTGCCAGCAGCCCGACGGGGACTAGCGGGTACAATGAGCAGTTCTTC. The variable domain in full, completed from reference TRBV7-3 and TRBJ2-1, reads GAGVSQTPSNKVTEKGKYVELRCDPISGHTALYWYRQSLGQGPEFLIYFQGTGAADDSGLPNDRFFAVRPEGSVSTLKIQRTERGDSAVYLCASSPTGTSGYNEQFFGPGTRLTVL.

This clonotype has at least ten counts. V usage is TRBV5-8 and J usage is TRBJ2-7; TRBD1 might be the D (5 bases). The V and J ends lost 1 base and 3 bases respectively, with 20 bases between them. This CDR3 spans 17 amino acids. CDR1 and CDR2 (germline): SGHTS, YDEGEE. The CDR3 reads CASSLNFDSLILYEQYF. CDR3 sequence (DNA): TGTGCCAGCAGCTTGAATTTCGACAGCCTAATCCTCTACGAGCAGTACTTC.

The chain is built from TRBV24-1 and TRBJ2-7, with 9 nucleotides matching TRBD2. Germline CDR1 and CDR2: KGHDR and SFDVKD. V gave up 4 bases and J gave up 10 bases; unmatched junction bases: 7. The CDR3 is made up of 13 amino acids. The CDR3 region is CATSDIGTSRQYF. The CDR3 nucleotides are TGTGCCACCAGTGACATCGGGACTAGCCGTCAGTACTTC.

CDR3 in DNA: TGTGCCTGGAAAATTTCCGGGGGGTGGTACAATGAGCAGTTCTTC. As protein: CAWKISGGWYNEQFF. V and J are TRBV30 and TRBJ2-1, with 7 bases identical to TRBD2. Trimming took 4 bases from V and 4 from J; bases not matched to a gene: 10. The CDR3 runs 15 residues. CDR1 and CDR2 (germline): GTSNPN, SVGIG (reference sequence).